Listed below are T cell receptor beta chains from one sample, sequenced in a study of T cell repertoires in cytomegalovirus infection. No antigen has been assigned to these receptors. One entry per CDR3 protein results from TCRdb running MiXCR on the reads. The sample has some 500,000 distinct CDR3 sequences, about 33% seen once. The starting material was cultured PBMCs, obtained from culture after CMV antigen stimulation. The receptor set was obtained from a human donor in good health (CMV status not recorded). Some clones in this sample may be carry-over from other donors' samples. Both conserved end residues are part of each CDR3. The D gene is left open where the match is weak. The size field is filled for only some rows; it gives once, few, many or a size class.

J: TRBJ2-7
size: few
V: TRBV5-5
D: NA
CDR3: CASRFRGVSSYEQYF
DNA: TGTGCCAGCAGATTCCGTGGAGTTAGCTCCTACGAGCAGTACTTC

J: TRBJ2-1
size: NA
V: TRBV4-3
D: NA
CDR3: CASSQEPTAYNEQFF
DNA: TGCGCCAGCAGCCAAGAACCTACCGCCTACAATGAGCAGTTCTTC

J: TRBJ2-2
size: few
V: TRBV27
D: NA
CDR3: CASSYQNTGELFF
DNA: TGTGCCAGCAGTTATCAGAACACCGGGGAGCTGTTTTTT

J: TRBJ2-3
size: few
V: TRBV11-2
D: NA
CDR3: CASGDGRTDTQYF
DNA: TGTGCCAGCGGGGACGGTCGCACAGATACGCAGTATTTT

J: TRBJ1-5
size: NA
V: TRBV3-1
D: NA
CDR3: CASSQDLNQPQHF
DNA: TGTGCCAGCAGCCAAGATCTAAATCAGCCCCAGCATTTT

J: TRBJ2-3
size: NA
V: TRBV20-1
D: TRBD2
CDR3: CSALLTSGRPGPSMGTQYF
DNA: TGCAGTGCCCTCCTGACTAGCGGGAGGCCCGGCCCGAGTATGGGGACGCAGTATTTT

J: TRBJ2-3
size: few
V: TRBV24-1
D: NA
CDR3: CATSDPRDTVSYTQYF
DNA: TGTGCCACCAGTGATCCCCGGGACACCGTCTCTTATACGCAGTATTTT

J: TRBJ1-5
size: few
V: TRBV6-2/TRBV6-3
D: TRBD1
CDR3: CASSYSMGQGTPINQPQHF
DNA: TGTGCCAGCAGTTACTCAATGGGACAGGGGACTCCGATCAATCAGCCCCAGCATTTT

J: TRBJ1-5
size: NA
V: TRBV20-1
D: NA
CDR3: CSALAQAQPQHF
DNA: TGCAGTGCTCTGGCCCAGGCTCAGCCCCAGCATTTT

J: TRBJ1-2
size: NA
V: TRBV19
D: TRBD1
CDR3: CATLSGTGGERYYGYTF
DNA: TGTGCCACCCTAAGCGGGACAGGGGGCGAGAGGTACTATGGCTACACCTTC

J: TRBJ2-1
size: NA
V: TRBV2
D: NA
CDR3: CASTWDSVWDEQFF
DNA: TGTGCCAGCACGTGGGATTCCGTGTGGGATGAGCAGTTCTTC

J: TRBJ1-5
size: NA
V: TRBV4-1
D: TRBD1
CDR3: CASSPGQGPGQPQHF
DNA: TGCGCCAGCAGCCCGGGACAGGGCCCAGGTCAGCCCCAGCATTTT

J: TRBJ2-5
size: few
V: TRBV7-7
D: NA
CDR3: CASSLAGAQETQYF
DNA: TGTGCTAGCAGCTTAGCCGGAGCCCAAGAGACCCAGTACTTC